Listed below are T cell receptor beta chains from one sample, sequenced in a study of blood T cells in healthy people across ages. TCRdb reprocessed the 5' RACE reads with MiXCR, giving one entry per CDR3 protein. The repertoire holds some 370,000 distinct CDR3 sequences, with about 49% as singletons. The sequencing input was blood. These receptors came from a man between 60 and 70 years old in good health. Both conserved end residues are part of each CDR3. The D gene is left open where the match is weak. Size is stated for part of the rows, as once, few or many counts, or as a class when the clone is expanded.

d_call: NA; j_call: TRBJ2-7; clone_size: NA; v_call: TRBV5-8; cdr3_nt: TGTGCCAGCAGCTCCGAACAGGGAAAGTACGAGCAGTACTTC; cdr3_aa: CASSSEQGKYEQYF
d_call: NA; j_call: TRBJ2-3; clone_size: NA; v_call: TRBV7-2; cdr3_nt: TGTACCAGCAGCTTTGGGCGCGGGATGAGCACAGATACGCAGTATTTT; cdr3_aa: CTSSFGRGMSTDTQYF
d_call: NA; j_call: TRBJ2-7; clone_size: NA; v_call: TRBV28; cdr3_nt: TGTGCCACCACAGAAGGAGGGGGCTTAGGCGAGCAGTACTTC; cdr3_aa: CATTEGGGLGEQYF
d_call: NA; j_call: TRBJ2-7; clone_size: NA; v_call: TRBV20-1; cdr3_nt: TGTAGTGCTAGTCTAAGGGGCTACGAGCAGTACTTC; cdr3_aa: CSASLRGYEQYF
d_call: TRBD2; j_call: TRBJ2-3; clone_size: NA; v_call: TRBV29-1; cdr3_nt: TGCAGCGTTGGTGGACTAGCGGCAGATACGCAGTATTTT; cdr3_aa: CSVGGLAADTQYF
d_call: NA; j_call: TRBJ2-1; clone_size: NA; v_call: TRBV12-3/TRBV12-4; cdr3_nt: TGTGCCAGCACCTCAGGTGGGACCCGAGATGAGCAGTTCTTC; cdr3_aa: CASTSGGTRDEQFF
d_call: NA; j_call: TRBJ2-5; clone_size: NA; v_call: TRBV28; cdr3_nt: TGTGCCAGCACCTCTGCAGGGCTCGGGGGAGAGACCCAGTACTTC; cdr3_aa: CASTSAGLGGETQYF
d_call: TRBD2; j_call: TRBJ2-5; clone_size: NA; v_call: TRBV20-1; cdr3_nt: TGCAGTGCTAGACAGCCAGGAGCGGGGAATGGGGAGACCCAGTACTTC; cdr3_aa: CSARQPGAGNGETQYF
d_call: NA; j_call: TRBJ2-5; clone_size: NA; v_call: TRBV3-1; cdr3_nt: TGTGCCAGCAGCCAAGCGCGGGCGGCAGAGACCCAGTACTTC; cdr3_aa: CASSQARAAETQYF
d_call: NA; j_call: TRBJ2-3; clone_size: many; v_call: TRBV7-3; cdr3_nt: TGTGCCAGCAGCCCTTTGGGAGCTGGAGGAGATACGCAGTATTTT; cdr3_aa: CASSPLGAGGDTQYF
d_call: NA; j_call: TRBJ2-3; clone_size: many; v_call: TRBV12-3/TRBV12-4; cdr3_nt: TGTGCCAGCAGCCCTGGACTTCTAACGCAGTATTTT; cdr3_aa: CASSPGLLTQYF
d_call: NA; j_call: TRBJ2-5; clone_size: many; v_call: TRBV20-1; cdr3_nt: TGCAGTGCCAACCGGGGAAGCCAAGAGACCCAGTACTTC; cdr3_aa: CSANRGSQETQYF
d_call: NA; j_call: TRBJ1-4; clone_size: NA; v_call: TRBV12-3/TRBV12-4; cdr3_nt: TGTGCCAGCAGTTTGCTCGGGTATGGACTGTATTTT; cdr3_aa: CASSLLGYGLYF
d_call: TRBD1; j_call: TRBJ2-3; clone_size: NA; v_call: TRBV6-2/TRBV6-3; cdr3_nt: TGTGCCAGCACAGAGGGGGCTAAAGATACGCAGTATTTT; cdr3_aa: CASTEGAKDTQYF
d_call: NA; j_call: TRBJ2-1; clone_size: NA; v_call: TRBV5-4; cdr3_nt: TGTGCCAGCAGCTTGGTCCGTGGATCCTACAATGAGCAGTTCTTC; cdr3_aa: CASSLVRGSYNEQFF
d_call: NA; j_call: TRBJ2-3; clone_size: NA; v_call: TRBV11-2; cdr3_nt: TGTGCCAGCAGCCTCGCCGGGGGTAAAGATACGCAGTATTTT; cdr3_aa: CASSLAGGKDTQYF
d_call: NA; j_call: TRBJ2-1; clone_size: many; v_call: TRBV6-2/TRBV6-3; cdr3_nt: TGTGCCAGCAGTTACCTCCGAGGACCGAAGAGTGAGCAGTTCTTC; cdr3_aa: CASSYLRGPKSEQFF
d_call: TRBD1; j_call: TRBJ2-7; clone_size: NA; v_call: TRBV7-2; cdr3_nt: TGTGCCAGCAGCTCAAACAGGGGCTACGAGCAGTACTTC; cdr3_aa: CASSSNRGYEQYF
d_call: NA; j_call: TRBJ2-3; clone_size: NA; v_call: TRBV7-2; cdr3_nt: TGTGCCAGCAGCGACACTAGCCACACAGATACGCGGTATTTT; cdr3_aa: CASSDTSHTDTRYF
d_call: NA; j_call: TRBJ1-5; clone_size: NA; v_call: TRBV5-8; cdr3_nt: TGTGCCAGCAGCCGAGACCAACGTCAGCCCCAGCATTTT; cdr3_aa: CASSRDQRQPQHF
d_call: TRBD1; j_call: TRBJ2-7; clone_size: few; v_call: TRBV28; cdr3_nt: TGTGCCAGCAGGACCCGGACAGGGTACGAGCAGTACTTC; cdr3_aa: CASRTRTGYEQYF
d_call: NA; j_call: TRBJ2-6; clone_size: few; v_call: TRBV12-3/TRBV12-4; cdr3_nt: TGTGCCAGCACCTTATCTGGGGCCAACGTCCTGACTTTC; cdr3_aa: CASTLSGANVLTF
d_call: TRBD2; j_call: TRBJ2-3; clone_size: NA; v_call: TRBV27; cdr3_nt: TGTGCCAGCAGTCGCCTGACTAGCGGGCGCACAGATACGCAGTATTTT; cdr3_aa: CASSRLTSGRTDTQYF
d_call: NA; j_call: TRBJ1-1; clone_size: NA; v_call: TRBV11-2; cdr3_nt: TGTGCCAGCAGCTTCCGCCAGGGGCTGAACACTGAAGCTTTCTTT; cdr3_aa: CASSFRQGLNTEAFF
d_call: TRBD1; j_call: TRBJ2-3; clone_size: NA; v_call: TRBV2; cdr3_nt: TGTGCCAGTGTCAGACAGGGAGTGGGCACAGATACGCAGTATTTT; cdr3_aa: CASVRQGVGTDTQYF
d_call: NA; j_call: TRBJ1-2; clone_size: many; v_call: TRBV6-5; cdr3_nt: TGTGCCAGCAGTTACGAAGCAGGGGCAAGCTCTGGCTACACCTTC; cdr3_aa: CASSYEAGASSGYTF
d_call: NA; j_call: TRBJ2-3; clone_size: NA; v_call: TRBV25-1; cdr3_nt: TGTGCCAGCAGTGAGTACAGTTCTAGCACAGATACGCAGTATTTT; cdr3_aa: CASSEYSSSTDTQYF
d_call: TRBD2; j_call: TRBJ2-1; clone_size: NA; v_call: TRBV3-1; cdr3_nt: TGTGCCAGCAGAAACGGGAGGCCCGGTTTAAATGAGCAGTTCTTC; cdr3_aa: CASRNGRPGLNEQFF
d_call: NA; j_call: TRBJ2-5; clone_size: NA; v_call: TRBV7-2; cdr3_nt: TGTGCCAGCACCCGGATGGTTGCCGGAAAAGAGACCCAGTACTTC; cdr3_aa: CASTRMVAGKETQYF
d_call: NA; j_call: TRBJ2-3; clone_size: NA; v_call: TRBV5-1; cdr3_nt: TGCGCCGGCAGCTTGGGGTGGACAGATACGCAGTATTTT; cdr3_aa: CAGSLGWTDTQYF
d_call: NA; j_call: TRBJ2-1; clone_size: few; v_call: TRBV6-2/TRBV6-3; cdr3_nt: TGTGCCAGCGGGATCGGAACTCCTTCGGGCTCCTACAATGAGCAGTTCTTC; cdr3_aa: CASGIGTPSGSYNEQFF
d_call: NA; j_call: TRBJ2-6; clone_size: NA; v_call: TRBV4-1; cdr3_nt: TGCGCCAGCAGCCAAGCCCCAAGAGGGGCCAACGTCCTGACTTTC; cdr3_aa: CASSQAPRGANVLTF